The sequence of this T cell receptor (beta chain) was determined in a study of regulatory T cells in long-lasting Graves disease. Findings and caveats of the study: Those with persistent disease had in common more public clonotypes (about 2,500) than new patients (approximately 920).

The time point: newly diagnosed GD, antithyroid drugs for less than 3 months. The TCR library used RNA extracted from PBMCs. Researchers made TCR beta libraries by using iRepertoire HTBI primers and running Arm-PCR on CDR3 regions. From the multiplex PCR reads, TCRdb called clonotypes with MiXCR, one entry per CDR3 protein. The table includes approximately 270,000 distinct CDR3 sequences, 18% detected once. Germline V gives CDR1 SGHRS, CDR2 YFSETQ. V was clipped by 1 base and J by 6 bases, with 7 bases between them. The CDR3 is 12 residues long. On this clonotype: Its antigen is still unknown.

These data were also filed under a second study, of T cells in Graves' hyperthyroidism and ophthalmopathy.

The rearrangement uses TRBV5-1 and TRBJ1-1, with unresolved D. The specimen comprised peripheral blood mononuclear cells (PBMCs), sampled at new diagnosis, from a patient treated with antithyroid drugs. The origin of this receptor is a woman in her twenties or thirties with Graves disease. The CDR3 is CASSLRGSEAFF. The CDR3 DNA is TGCGCCAGCAGCTTGCGGGGATCTGAAGCTTTCTTT.